This T cell receptor beta chain was obtained from a study of human T cells and chemical hapten exposure. Regarding time point: patch test 3, about 24 weeks after DPC sensitization. Stated treatment: therapeutic diphenylcyclopropenone sensitization with weekly scalp DPC. V gave up 4 bases and J gave up 0 bases, with 4 bases separating them. Germline V gene data show CDR1 as KGHSH and CDR2 as LQKENI. This CDR3 region has 13 residues. MiXCR, applied by TCRdb to the RACE reads, yields one record per CDR3 protein. Of over 55,000 distinct CDR3 sequences listed, over 8.5% are singletons. The material was whole blood, obtained in connection with sensitization to the hapten diphenylcyclopropenone (DPC). This clonotype was obtained from a woman between 45 and 60 years old with alopecia areata. Some clones in this sample may be carry-over from other donors' samples. The rearrangement links TRBV18 to TRBJ1-5; D ambiguous. The CDR3 DNA is TGTGCCAGCTCACTGGCTAGCAATCAGCCCCAGCATTTT. Translated, it gives CASSLASNQPQHF.